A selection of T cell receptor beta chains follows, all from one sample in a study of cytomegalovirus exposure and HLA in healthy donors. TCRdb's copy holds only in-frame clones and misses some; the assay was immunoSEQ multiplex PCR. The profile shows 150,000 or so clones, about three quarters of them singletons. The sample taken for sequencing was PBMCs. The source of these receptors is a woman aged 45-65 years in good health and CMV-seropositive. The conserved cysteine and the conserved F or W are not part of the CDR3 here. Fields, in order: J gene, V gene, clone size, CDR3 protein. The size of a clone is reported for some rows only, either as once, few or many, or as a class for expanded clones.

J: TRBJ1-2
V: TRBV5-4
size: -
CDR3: ASSLDRVTANYGYT

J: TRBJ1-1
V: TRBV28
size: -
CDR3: ASSFAGMNTEAF

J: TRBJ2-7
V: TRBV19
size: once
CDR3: ASRKGASTYEQY

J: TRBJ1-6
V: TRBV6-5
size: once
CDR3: ASTAGTGQSPLH

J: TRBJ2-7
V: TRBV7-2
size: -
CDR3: ASSPSGYEQY

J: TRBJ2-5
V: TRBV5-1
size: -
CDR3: ASSYMTGETQY

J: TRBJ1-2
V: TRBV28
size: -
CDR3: ASSPRTGGTYGYT

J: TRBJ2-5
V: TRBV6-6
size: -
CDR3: ASSPQETQY

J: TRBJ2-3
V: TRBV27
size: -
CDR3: ASSFEGGGADTQY

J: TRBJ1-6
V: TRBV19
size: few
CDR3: ASSIPLRGGNSPLH

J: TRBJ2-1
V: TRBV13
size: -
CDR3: ASSLRTSGSSYNEQF

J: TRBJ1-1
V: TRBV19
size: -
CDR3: ASSQIPGQGSVNTEAF

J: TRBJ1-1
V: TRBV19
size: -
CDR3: ASSRGTVAF

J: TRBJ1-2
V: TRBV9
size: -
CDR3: AREPRAKGGYGYT

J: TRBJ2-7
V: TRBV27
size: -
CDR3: ASSGTGDYEQY

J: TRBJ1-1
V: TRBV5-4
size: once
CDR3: VSSLSSGLGEAF

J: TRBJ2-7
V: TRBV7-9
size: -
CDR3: ASSFGRGLREQY

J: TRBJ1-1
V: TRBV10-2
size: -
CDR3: ASSEPDSAEAF

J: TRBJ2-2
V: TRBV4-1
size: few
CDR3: ASTKAGTNTGELF

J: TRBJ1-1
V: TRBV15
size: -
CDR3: ATSRESMSNTEAF

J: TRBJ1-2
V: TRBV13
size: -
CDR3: ASSAEQGAVYGYT

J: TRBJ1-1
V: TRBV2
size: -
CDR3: ASSTGVRTEAF

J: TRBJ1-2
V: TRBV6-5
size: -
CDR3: ASSYSQVGYGYT

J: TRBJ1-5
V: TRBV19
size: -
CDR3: ASSLGQSNQPQH

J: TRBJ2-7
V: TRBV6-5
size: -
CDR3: ASSPGGLDEQY

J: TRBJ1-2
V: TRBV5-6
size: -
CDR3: ASSDRQGYYGYT

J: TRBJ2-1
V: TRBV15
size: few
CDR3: ATSSRGWGLAGSLNFNEQF

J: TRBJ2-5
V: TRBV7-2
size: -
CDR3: ASSLTSTGRNQETQY

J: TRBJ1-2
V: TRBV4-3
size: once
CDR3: ASSRTQGSNYGYT

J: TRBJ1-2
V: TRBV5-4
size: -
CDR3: ASSPTGGGQGWYGYT

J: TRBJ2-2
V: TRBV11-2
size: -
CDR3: ASSLVRSPLGGELF

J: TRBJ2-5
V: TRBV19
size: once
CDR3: ASSMQGGGETQY

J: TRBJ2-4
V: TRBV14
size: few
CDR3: ASSQVQGANIQY